Described below is a single TCR beta chain sequence and its context. No antigen is known for it. The data originate from a study of radiotherapy plus CTLA-4 blockade in lung cancer. Those with chemo-refractory metastatic non-small-cell lung cancer were treated with focal radiation combined with CTLA-4 blockade using ipilimumab. Study-wide points: According to reports, early shifts in blood T cell clones, alongside interferon-beta, forecast response most accurately. Radiotherapy was combined with ipilimumab, and tumor-derived TCR clones then expanded in blood.

V lost 3 bases and J lost 5, with 22 bases in between. This CDR3 comprises 17 residues. Germline V gene sequence: CDR1 SGHRS, CDR2 YFSETQ. TCRdb's copy holds only in-frame clones and misses some; the assay was immunoSEQ multiplex PCR. The repertoire holds some 110,000 clones, with about 90% as singletons. The source of this sequence is a human donor with non-small cell lung cancer that progressed on radiotherapy plus ipilimumab. Source: peripheral blood, taken from a patient treated with radiotherapy plus ipilimumab. The J gene is TRBJ2-3, the V gene TRBV5-1; D might be TRBD1 or TRBD2, each matching 6 bases. The CDR3 coding sequence is TGCGCCAGCAGCTCGGAAGGTTTAGGGGGGACGGGAGATACGCAGTATTTT. Its translation is CASSSEGLGGTGDTQYF.